This entry describes one T cell receptor (beta chain). Its antigen is as yet unknown. These data originate in a study of T cells in localized non-small cell lung cancer. Overall study findings and caveats: Adjacent lung exhibited a median of approximately 50 among the 100 most abundant tumor clones. The tumor had only one region sequenced, so heterogeneity remains possible.

TCRdb's table, derived via immunoSEQ multiplex PCR, lists solely in-frame clones and lacks some. The sample consists of 23,000 or so clones, about 92% of them appearing once. Germline loops: CDR1 SGHKS, CDR2 YYEKEE (reference sequence). The trim removed 7 bases at V and 2 bases at J, leaving 1 base unmatched. This CDR3 has 14 residues. The sequence was collected from a man between 40 and 69 years old with stage III squamous cell lung carcinoma. The specimen comprised peripheral blood, sampled before any cancer treatment. The genes are TRBV5-5 and TRBJ2-3; 13 nucleotides line up with TRBD2. The CDR3 is CASGTSGDTDTQYF. DNA for the CDR3: TGTGCCAGCGGGACTAGCGGGGACACAGATACGCAGTATTTT.